Below are 32 T cell receptor beta chains sequenced from a single sample in a study of cytomegalovirus exposure and HLA in healthy donors. The PCR made use of 60 Vbeta and 13 Jbeta primers. Using immunoSEQ multiplex PCR, the repertoire was profiled, and TCRdb retains in-frame clones only, with some absent. The table has about 160,000 clones, about 80% seen once. The sequenced material came from PBMCs. The receptors stem from a man younger than 40 in good health and CMV-seropositive.

V is TRBV18 and J is TRBJ1-2, with a possible D match to TRBD1 (6 bases). The germline V gene has CDR1 KGHSH and CDR2 LQKENI. This CDR3 spans 14 amino acids. The ends were cut back, 4 bases at V and 0 bases at J, with 9 bases in the middle. Here the CDR3 reads CASSHDRSNYGYTF. CDR3 coding DNA: TGTGCCAGCTCACACGACAGGTCTAACTATGGCTACACCTTC.

The chain carries TRBV25-1 and TRBJ2-3, with 9 bases matching TRBD1. Germline-derived CDR1 and CDR2 are MGHDK and SYGVNS. This CDR3 is built from 18 residues. The V gene end was trimmed by 7 bases and the J gene end by 0 bases; junction bases not matched to a gene: 14. In DNA form, the CDR3 reads TGTGCCAGCACCGGACAGGGGACCCTATTTGCTAGCACAGATACGCAGTATTTT. Protein sequence: CASTGQGTLFASTDTQYF.

There are a few counts of this clone. The J gene is TRBJ1-6, the V gene TRBV27; no reliable D call. The CDR3 runs to 13 residues. The V end lost 5 bases, the J end lost 10 bases, and 12 bases lay between the germline ends. Germline V gene lookup returns CDR1 MNHEY and CDR2 SMNVEV (reference sequence). The CDR3 loop is CASSDSRESPLHF. CDR3 coding DNA: TGTGCCAGCAGTGACTCCCGGGAATCACCCCTCCACTTT.

This clone occurred a few times. J is TRBJ1-5 and V is TRBV6-5; D is possibly TRBD1 (5 bases). Trimming took 4 bases from V and 6 from J, leaving 13 bases between them. The germline gives CDR1 MNHEY, CDR2 SVGAGI. CDR3 length: 14 residues. Here the CDR3 DNA reads TGTGCCAGCAGTTTTGGCAGGGAGGGTCAGCCCCAGCATTTT. This gives the protein CASSFGREGQPQHF.

V and J are TRBV5-1 and TRBJ2-5; 11 positions agree with TRBD1. Germline loops: CDR1 SGHRS, CDR2 YFSETQ. J was trimmed by 11 bases and V by 4 bases; bases with no gene match: 13. This CDR3 region has 15 residues. The CDR3 loop is CASSEGTGGSEEQYF. CDR3 sequence (DNA): TGCGCCAGCAGCGAAGGGACAGGGGGTTCTGAGGAGCAGTACTTC.

The chain couples TRBV7-8 to TRBJ2-2, with D possibly matching TRBD1 (6 bases). CDR1 SGHVS and CDR2 FQNEAQ come from the germline V gene. There are 17 residues in the CDR3. Deletions cut 3 bases from V and 9 bases from J, with 23 bases between. The CDR3 here is CASSFLSGVSPARELFF. The CDR3 DNA sequence: TGTGCCAGCAGCTTTCTGTCAGGGGTTTCCCCTGCCCGGGAGCTGTTTTTT. Full variable domain (rest looked up from reference TRBV7-8 and TRBJ2-2): GAGVSQSPRYKVAKRGQDVALRCDPISGHVSLFWYQQALGQGPEFLTYFQNEAQLDKSGLPSDRFFAERPEGSVSTLKIQRTQQEDSAVYLCASSFLSGVSPARELFFGEGSRLTVL.

This chain joins TRBV7-6 and TRBJ2-1, with TRBD1 identical over 7 bases. Trimming at V came to 3 bases and at J to 8 bases, leaving 7 bases not matched to a gene. This CDR3 contains 14 residues. The germline gives CDR1 SGHVS, CDR2 FNYEAQ. CDR3 amino acids: CASSFEGAIDEQFF. CDR3 coding DNA: TGTGCCAGCAGCTTTGAGGGGGCAATTGATGAGCAGTTCTTC.

V and J are TRBV7-9 and TRBJ2-3; 7 bases align to TRBD1. CDR3 size: 15 residues. Trimming at V came to 5 bases and at J to 0 bases, leaving 5 bases not matched to a gene. Germline V lookup: CDR1 SEHNR, CDR2 FQNEAQ (reference sequence). The CDR3 bases are TGTGCCAGCAGCGTCAGGGGGTTCAGCACAGATACGCAGTATTTT. Translated, it gives CASSVRGFSTDTQYF.

V usage is TRBV27 and J usage is TRBJ2-3; TRBD2 matches 11 bases. V lost 7 bases to trimming and J lost 6 bases; unmatched junction nucleotides: 9. The germline gives CDR1 MNHEY, CDR2 SMNVEV (reference sequence). The CDR3 loop spans 15 amino acids. CDR3 DNA: TGTGCCAGCACCCTAGCGGGGGGCGCCCCTGATACGCAGTATTTT. Amino acids: CASTLAGGAPDTQYF.

V gene TRBV2 combines with J gene TRBJ2-5; D is unresolved. The CDR3 is 14 residues long. CDR1 and CDR2 (germline): SNHLY, FYNNEI. Trimming pared 6 bases from V and 0 bases from J, leaving 11 bases between. CDR3 loop: CASSLTPYQETQYF. CDR3 nucleotide sequence: TGTGCCAGCAGCCTCACACCTTACCAAGAGACCCAGTACTTC.

The rearrangement links TRBV28 to TRBJ2-1; D remains unclear. Trimming removed 5 bases from V and 12 bases from J, with 14 bases in between. Per germline, CDR1 MDHEN and CDR2 SYDVKM. This CDR3 contains 12 residues. The CDR3 nucleotides are TGTGCCAGCAGTCCCCTCCGGTTAAGGCAGTTCTTC. Residues: CASSPLRLRQFF.

In nucleotides, the CDR3 is TGTGCCAGCGGCCCGGGGGGCCGGGGGGAGACCCAGTACTTC. It translates to CASGPGGRGETQYF. The genes are TRBV7-2 and TRBJ2-5, with D possibly matching TRBD2 (7 bases). V lost 8 bases and J 5 bases, leaving 18 bases between the germline ends. The CDR3 is made up of 14 amino acids. Germline V gives CDR1 SGHTA, CDR2 FQGNSA.

The V call is TRBV7-9, the J call TRBJ2-7; D might be TRBD2 (6 bases). V shed 4 bases and J shed 0 bases, with 10 bases lying between them. The CDR3 length is 14 residues. CDR1 and CDR2 (germline): SEHNR, FQNEAQ (reference sequence). CDR3 residues: CASSSGGSSYEQYF. As DNA, the CDR3 is TGTGCCAGCAGCTCCGGAGGGAGCTCCTACGAGCAGTACTTC.

The chain employs TRBV6-5 and TRBJ1-1, with 9 nucleotides matching TRBD1. Trimming removed 5 bases from V and 1 base from J; junction bases left unmatched: 2. Per the germline V gene, CDR1 is MNHEY and CDR2 is SVGAGI. The CDR3 consists of 14 residues. CDR3 region: CASSRDRANTEAFF. The CDR3 DNA follows: TGTGCCAGCAGTCGGGACAGGGCGAACACTGAAGCTTTCTTT.

This clone has a handful of counts. The gene calls are TRBV5-6 and TRBJ1-4, with D possibly being TRBD1 (6 bases). Germline-derived CDR1 and CDR2 are SGHDT and YYEEEE. V lost 4 bases and J lost 0, with 16 bases in between. The CDR3 contains 17 residues. The CDR3 sequence: CASSREDRIATNEKLFF. CDR3 nucleotides: TGTGCCAGCAGCCGGGAAGACAGGATTGCAACTAATGAAAAACTGTTTTTT.

The rearrangement uses TRBV9 and TRBJ2-7, with D possibly matching TRBD2 (7 bases). The germline V gene has CDR1 SGDLS and CDR2 YYNGEE. This CDR3 region has 15 residues. V was trimmed by 0 bases and J by 4 bases, leaving 14 bases between them. Here the CDR3 DNA reads TGTGCCAGCAGCGTAGCGGGGGGCCCAGGTTACGAGCAGTACTTC. Protein sequence: CASSVAGGPGYEQYF. Complete variable domain (other parts from reference TRBV9 and TRBJ2-7): DSGVTQTPKHLITATGQRVTLRCSPRSGDLSVYWYQQSLDQGLQFLIQYYNGEERAKGNILERFSAQQFPDLHSELNLSSLELGDSALYFCASSVAGGPGYEQYFGPGTRLTVT.

The rearrangement uses TRBV10-2 and TRBJ2-5, with 9 bases that match TRBD1. Germline V gene lookup returns CDR1 WSHSY and CDR2 SAAADI. Trimming removed 3 bases from V and 5 bases from J; junction bases left unmatched: 7. There are 15 residues in the CDR3. The CDR3 is CASSEIQGARETQYF. The CDR3 DNA sequence: TGCGCCAGCAGTGAAATACAGGGGGCGCGGGAGACCCAGTACTTC.

The rearrangement links TRBV5-5 to TRBJ1-2; 9 nucleotides match TRBD1. This CDR3 has 14 residues. The J segment lost 2 bases and the V segment lost 4 bases, leaving 3 bases of the junction unmatched. Germline assignment: CDR1 SGHKS and CDR2 YYEKEE (reference sequence). CDR3 in amino acids: CASSMGQGNYGYTF. The CDR3 nucleotides read TGTGCCAGCAGCATGGGACAGGGAAACTATGGCTACACCTTC.

The V and J genes are TRBV6-5 and TRBJ2-7, with TRBD1 identical over 10 bases. With V trimmed by 5 bases and J by 1 base, 5 bases remained unmatched. The CDR3 has 15 amino acids. CDR1 is MNHEY and CDR2 is SVGAGI in the germline V gene. CDR3 region: CASSQDRGGSYEQYF. As DNA, the CDR3 is TGTGCCAGCAGTCAGGACAGGGGGGGATCCTACGAGCAGTACTTC.

This clone has only a few counts. CDR3 bases: TGTGCCAGCAAGGACAGGGGTCACACCGGGGAGCTGTTTTTT. Its translation is CASKDRGHTGELFF. The chain is built from TRBV6-6 and TRBJ2-2; the match to TRBD1 covers 9 bases. The CDR3 length is 14 residues. Germline CDR1 and CDR2: MNHNY and SVGAGI (reference sequence). Trimming removed 7 bases from V and 3 bases from J; junction bases left unmatched: 3.

The rearrangement uses TRBV23-1 and TRBJ1-4; D is uncertain. TRBV23-1 is given ORF status, its function remaining uncertain. This CDR3 has 11 amino acids. V gave up 5 bases and J gave up 8 bases, with 6 bases separating them. CDR3 nucleotide sequence: TGCGCCAGCAGTGAGCGGGAAAAACTGTTTTTT. This sequence encodes CASSEREKLFF.

This chain connects TRBV4-1 to TRBJ2-7, with 7 bases fitting TRBD2. The CDR3 totals 16 residues. The J segment lost 7 bases and the V segment lost 0 bases, leaving 12 bases of the junction unmatched. In germline, CDR1 is MGHRA, CDR2 YSYEKL. CDR3 in DNA: TGCGCCAGCAGCCAAGATCGGGGTTTTGGGGAGGGGGAGCAGTACTTC. Translated: CASSQDRGFGEGEQYF.

This sequence joins TRBV6-5 and TRBJ1-2, with a tentative D call TRBD1 (6 bases). Trimming took off 6 bases at V and 2 bases at J, with 16 bases between the two ends. Germline V gene lookup returns CDR1 MNHEY and CDR2 SVGAGI. This CDR3 contains 15 residues. CDR3 loop: CASRESGQPNYGYTF. CDR3 DNA sequence: TGTGCCAGCAGGGAATCTGGACAGCCGAACTATGGCTACACCTTC.

There are a few counts of this clone. The V call is TRBV7-6, the J call TRBJ2-5; D is unresolved. V gave up 5 bases and J gave up 5 bases, with 18 bases separating them. Looked up from germline, CDR1 is SGHVS and CDR2 is FNYEAQ. CDR3 length: 15 residues. CDR3 sequence reads: CASSPAPERWETQYF. CDR3 nucleotides: TGTGCCAGCAGCCCCGCCCCCGAACGGTGGGAGACCCAGTACTTC.

Comments on this clone: The junction departs from germline at one end; a sequencing error may be responsible. CDR3 DNA: TGTGCCGGTAGTATTTTGGGCAGCAATCAGCCCCAGCATTTT. This sequence encodes CAGSILGSNQPQHF. This chain connects TRBV19 to TRBJ1-5; the D is unclear. CDR3 length: 14 residues. The germline CDR1 and CDR2 sequences are LNHDA and SQIVND (reference sequence).

The J gene is TRBJ1-4, the V gene TRBV28, with TRBD1 matching 8 bases. CDR1 is MDHEN and CDR2 is SYDVKM in the germline V gene. V lost 4 bases, J lost 5 bases, and 9 bases stayed unmatched. The CDR3 spans 16 residues. CDR3 residues: CASSSAGTGKNEKLFF. The DNA for the CDR3 is TGTGCCAGCAGTTCGGCTGGGACAGGCAAAAATGAAAAACTGTTTTTT. The whole variable domain, filled in from reference TRBV28 and TRBJ1-4, reads DVKVTQSSRYLVKRTGEKVFLECVQDMDHENMFWYRQDPGLGLRLIYFSYDVKMKEKGDIPEGYSVSREKKERFSLILESASTNQTSMYLCASSSAGTGKNEKLFFGSGTQLSVL.

This rearrangement joins TRBV6-5 to TRBJ1-2, with TRBD1 as a possible D gene (5 bases). The germline CDR1 and CDR2 sequences are MNHEY and SVGAGI. This CDR3 has 12 amino acids. Trimming took off 7 bases at V and 6 bases at J, with 12 bases between the two ends. CDR3 coding DNA: TGTGCCAGCACCCGAGTAGGGGATGGCTACACCTTC. It is translated as CASTRVGDGYTF.

The chain employs TRBV6-5 and TRBJ1-1; the match to TRBD1 covers 8 bases. Germline trimming cut 7 bases from V and 4 bases from J; bases unmatched to any gene: 5. CDR3 length: 13 residues. Germline V CDR1 and CDR2: MNHEY, SVGAGI. CDR3 bases: TGTGCCAGCACCTTCGACAGGGGCACTGAAGCTTTCTTT. Encoded protein: CASTFDRGTEAFF.

This chain joins TRBV28 and TRBJ2-7; TRBD1 agrees at 11 bases. The V gene's germline CDR1 is MDHEN and CDR2 SYDVKM. CDR3 length: 12 residues. J was trimmed by 9 bases and V by 6 bases; bases with no gene match: 4. The CDR3 nucleotides are TGTGCCAGCAGGGGACAGGGGGAAGTGCAGTACTTC. This translates into CASRGQGEVQYF.

V is TRBV10-3 and J is TRBJ2-5, with 14 bases fitting TRBD2. The trim removed 6 bases at V and 11 bases at J, leaving 5 bases unmatched. The germline V gene encodes CDR1 ENHRY and CDR2 SYGVKD. This CDR3 has 13 residues. CDR3 sequence: CAIRGTSGGPQYF. In DNA form, the CDR3 reads TGTGCCATCAGGGGGACTAGCGGGGGTCCTCAGTACTTC.

The J gene is TRBJ1-1, the V gene TRBV28; 9 nucleotides match TRBD1. Germline CDR1 MDHEN, CDR2 SYDVKM. CDR3 length equals 12 residues. The V and J ends lost 5 bases and 10 bases, in that order; junction bases with no gene match: 5. DNA for the CDR3: TGTGCCAGCAGTGGGGACAGGGTGTTAGCTTTCTTT. Protein product: CASSGDRVLAFF.

The chain is built from TRBV10-3 and TRBJ2-3; 13 bases are a match to TRBD2. CDR1 ENHRY and CDR2 SYGVKD come from the germline V gene. Losses at the gene ends were 2 bases for V and 4 bases for J; bases not matched to a gene: 6. The CDR3 totals 17 residues. The CDR3 reads CAISETSGGVISDTQYF. CDR3 DNA: TGTGCCATCAGTGAGACTAGCGGGGGGGTTATTTCAGATACGCAGTATTTT.